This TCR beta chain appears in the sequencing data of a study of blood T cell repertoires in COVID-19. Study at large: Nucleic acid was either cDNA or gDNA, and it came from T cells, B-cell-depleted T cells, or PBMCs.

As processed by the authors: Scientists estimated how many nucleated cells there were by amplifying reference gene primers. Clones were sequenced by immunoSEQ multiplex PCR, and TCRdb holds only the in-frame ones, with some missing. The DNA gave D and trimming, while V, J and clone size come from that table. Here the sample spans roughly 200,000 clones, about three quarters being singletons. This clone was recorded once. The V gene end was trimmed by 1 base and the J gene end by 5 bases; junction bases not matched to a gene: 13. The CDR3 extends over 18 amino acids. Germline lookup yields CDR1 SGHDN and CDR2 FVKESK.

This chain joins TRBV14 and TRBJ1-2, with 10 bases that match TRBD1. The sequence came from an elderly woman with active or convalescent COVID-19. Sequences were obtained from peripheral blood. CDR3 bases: TGTGCCAGCAGCCAAGTATCCCGGGACCCGGGACAGGGGTATGGCTACACCTTC. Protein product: CASSQVSRDPGQGYGYTF.